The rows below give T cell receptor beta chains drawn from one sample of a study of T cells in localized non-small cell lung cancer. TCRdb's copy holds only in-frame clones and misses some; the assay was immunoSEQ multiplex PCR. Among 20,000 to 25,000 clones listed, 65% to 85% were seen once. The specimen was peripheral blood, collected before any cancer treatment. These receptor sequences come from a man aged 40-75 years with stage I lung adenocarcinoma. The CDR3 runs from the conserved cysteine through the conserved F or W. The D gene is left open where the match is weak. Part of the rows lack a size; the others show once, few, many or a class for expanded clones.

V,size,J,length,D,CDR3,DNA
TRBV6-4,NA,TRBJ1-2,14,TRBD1,CASSEGTELYGYTF,TGTGCCAGCAGCGAAGGGACAGAACTCTATGGCTACACCTTC
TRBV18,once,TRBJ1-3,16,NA,CASSPGGRSSGNTIYF,TGTGCCAGCTCACCAGGTGGAAGATCCTCTGGAAACACCATATATTTT
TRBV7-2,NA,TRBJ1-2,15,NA,CASSPPGSWAYGYTF,TGTGCCAGCAGCCCCCCCGGGTCATGGGCCTATGGCTACACCTTC
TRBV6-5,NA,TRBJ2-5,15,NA,CASSTYPGVEETQYF,TGTGCCAGCAGTACCTACCCGGGAGTGGAAGAGACCCAGTACTTC
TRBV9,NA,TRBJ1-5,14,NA,CASSVSGSNQPQHF,TGTGCCAGCAGCGTAAGCGGGAGCAATCAGCCCCAGCATTTT
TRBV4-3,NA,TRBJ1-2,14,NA,CASSQDESGYGYTF,TGCGCCAGCAGCCAAGATGAATCAGGGTATGGCTACACCTTC
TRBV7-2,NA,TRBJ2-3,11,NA,CASSLRDTQYF,TGTGCCAGCAGCTTAAGGGATACGCAGTATTTT
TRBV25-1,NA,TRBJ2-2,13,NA,CASRPDSTGELFF,TGTGCCAGCAGGCCCGACAGCACCGGGGAGCTGTTTTTT
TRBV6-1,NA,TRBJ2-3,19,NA,CASSEALGVRGFSADTQYF,TGTGCCAGCAGTGAAGCGCTGGGAGTTAGGGGGTTTTCGGCAGATACGCAGTATTTT
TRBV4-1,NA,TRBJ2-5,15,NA,CASSGAGRREETQYF,TGCGCCAGCAGCGGGGCGGGGCGCAGGGAAGAGACCCAGTACTTC
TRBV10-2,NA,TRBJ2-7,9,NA,CASSVEQYF,TGCGCCAGCAGTGTCGAGCAGTACTTC
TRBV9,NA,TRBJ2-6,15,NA,CASSVGGSGANVLTF,TGTGCCAGCAGCGTAGGGGGCTCTGGGGCCAACGTCCTGACTTTC
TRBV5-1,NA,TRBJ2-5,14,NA,CASSPFGGSETQYF,TGCGCCAGCAGCCCCTTCGGGGGCTCAGAGACCCAGTACTTC
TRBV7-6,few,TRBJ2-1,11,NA,CASSLVAEQFF,TGTGCCAGCAGCTTAGTAGCGGAGCAGTTCTTC
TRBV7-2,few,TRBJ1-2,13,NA,CASSLGDRVGYTF,TGTGCCAGCAGCTTAGGGGACCGGGTTGGCTACACCTTC
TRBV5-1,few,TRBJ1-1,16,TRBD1,CASSPGTGHENTEAFF,TGCGCCAGCAGCCCCGGGACAGGACATGAGAACACTGAAGCTTTCTTT
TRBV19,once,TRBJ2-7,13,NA,CASSWGLAYEQYF,TGTGCCAGTAGTTGGGGACTTGCCTACGAGCAGTACTTC
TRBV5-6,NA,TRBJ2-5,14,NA,CASSLGPGQETQYF,TGTGCCAGCAGTCTTGGTCCGGGACAAGAGACCCAGTACTTC
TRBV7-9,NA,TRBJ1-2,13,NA,CASSLGTAYGYTF,TGTGCCAGCAGCTTAGGGACGGCCTATGGCTACACCTTC
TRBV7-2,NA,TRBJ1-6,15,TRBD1,CASSGGGQSNSPLHF,TGTGCCAGCAGCGGGGGGGGACAGTCTAATTCACCCCTCCACTTT
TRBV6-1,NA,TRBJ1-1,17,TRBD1,CASSDQGGVGINTEAFF,TGTGCCAGCAGTGACCAGGGGGGGGTTGGGATAAACACTGAAGCTTTCTTT
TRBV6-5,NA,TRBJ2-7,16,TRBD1,CASSYGPRDRPYEQYF,TGTGCCAGCAGTTACGGTCCCCGGGACAGACCCTACGAGCAGTACTTC
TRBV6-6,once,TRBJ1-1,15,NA,CASSYSTRQNTEAFF,TGTGCCAGCAGTTACTCGACGCGCCAGAACACTGAAGCTTTCTTT
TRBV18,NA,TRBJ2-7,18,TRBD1,CASSPSGQVLLSSYEQYF,TGTGCCAGCTCACCCTCGGGACAGGTCCTCCTCAGCTCCTACGAGCAGTACTTC
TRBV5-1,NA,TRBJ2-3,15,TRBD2,CASNILAGAPDTQYF,TGCGCCAGCAACATACTAGCGGGAGCCCCCGATACGCAGTATTTT
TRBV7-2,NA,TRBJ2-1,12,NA,CASSQVGYEQFF,TGTGCCAGCAGCCAAGTTGGCTATGAGCAGTTCTTC
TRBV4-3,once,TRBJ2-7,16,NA,CASSQDFRLQEYEQYF,TGCGCCAGCAGCCAAGATTTCAGGCTCCAGGAATACGAGCAGTACTTC